This entry concerns a single TCR beta chain. Assay used: immunoSEQ multiplex PCR; TCRdb lists only in-frame clones, some missing. The data show a few hundred thousand clones, with roughly 91% seen just once and around 15% held by the top ten. The CDR3 loop spans 16 amino acids. V shed 3 bases, J shed 4 bases, and the junction held 8 bases outside the gene matches. The germline V gene encodes CDR1 SGHDT and CDR2 YYEEEE. This entry belongs to a study of shared clonotypes between healthy human individuals. About the research overall: For every donor, three CD4 naive, three CD4 memory, two CD8 naive and one CD8 memory plates were used.

The chain has TRBV5-6 and TRBJ2-1; 9 bases match TRBD1. The sequenced material came from memory CD8+ T cells sorted from blood. The subset denotes: CD45RO+ cells pooled with CCR7-negative TemRA cells. This clonotype originated in a man in his late teens or twenties in good health. The CDR3 region has the DNA TGTGCCAGCAGCTACCTGACAGGGGGTGTTTACAATGAGCAGTTCTTC. Protein product: CASSYLTGGVYNEQFF.